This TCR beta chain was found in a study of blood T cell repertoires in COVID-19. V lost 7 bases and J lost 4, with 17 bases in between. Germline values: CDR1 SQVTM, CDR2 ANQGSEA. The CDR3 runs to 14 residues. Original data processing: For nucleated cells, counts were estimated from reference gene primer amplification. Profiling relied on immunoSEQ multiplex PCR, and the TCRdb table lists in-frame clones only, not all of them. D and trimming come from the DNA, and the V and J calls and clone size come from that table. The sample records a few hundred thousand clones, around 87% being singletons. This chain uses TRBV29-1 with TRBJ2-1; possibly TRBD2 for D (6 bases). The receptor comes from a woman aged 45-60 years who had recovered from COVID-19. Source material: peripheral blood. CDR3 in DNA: TGCAGCGGGCGTGGGGAGGCCACGTACAATGAGCAGTTCTTC. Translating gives CSGRGEATYNEQFF.